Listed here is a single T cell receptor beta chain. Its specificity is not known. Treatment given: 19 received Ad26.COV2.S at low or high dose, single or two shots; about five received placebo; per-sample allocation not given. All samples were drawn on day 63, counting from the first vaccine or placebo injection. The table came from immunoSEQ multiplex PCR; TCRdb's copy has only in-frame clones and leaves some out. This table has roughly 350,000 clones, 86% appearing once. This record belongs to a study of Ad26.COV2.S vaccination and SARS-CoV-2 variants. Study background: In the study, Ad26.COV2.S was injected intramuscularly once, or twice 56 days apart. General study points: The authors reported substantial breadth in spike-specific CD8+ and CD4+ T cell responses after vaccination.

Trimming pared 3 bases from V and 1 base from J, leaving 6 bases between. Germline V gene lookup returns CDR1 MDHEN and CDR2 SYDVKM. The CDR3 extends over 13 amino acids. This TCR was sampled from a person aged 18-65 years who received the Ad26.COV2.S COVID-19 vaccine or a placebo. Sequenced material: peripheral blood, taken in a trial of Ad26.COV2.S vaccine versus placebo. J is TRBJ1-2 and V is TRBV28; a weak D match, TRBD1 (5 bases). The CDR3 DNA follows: TGTGCCAGCAGTTTTGGGGGTAACTATGGCTACACCTTC. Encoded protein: CASSFGGNYGYTF.